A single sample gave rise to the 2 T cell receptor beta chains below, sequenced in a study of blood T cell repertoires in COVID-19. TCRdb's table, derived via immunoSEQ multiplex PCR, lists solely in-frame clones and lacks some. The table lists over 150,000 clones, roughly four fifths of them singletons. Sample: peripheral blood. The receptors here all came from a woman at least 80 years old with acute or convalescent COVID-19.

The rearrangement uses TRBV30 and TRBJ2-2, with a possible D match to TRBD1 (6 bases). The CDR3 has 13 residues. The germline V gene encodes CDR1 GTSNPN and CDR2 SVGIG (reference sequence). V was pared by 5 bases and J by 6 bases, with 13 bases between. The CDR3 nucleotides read TGTGCCTGGGCGATACAGGGCTCCGGGGAGCTGTTTTTT. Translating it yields CAWAIQGSGELFF.

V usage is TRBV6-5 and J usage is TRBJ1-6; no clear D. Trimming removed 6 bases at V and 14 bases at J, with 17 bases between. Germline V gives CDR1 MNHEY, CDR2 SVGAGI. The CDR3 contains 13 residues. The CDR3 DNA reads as TGTGCCAGCAGCAGCCTGACTAAGTCGGCCCTCCACTTT. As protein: CASSSLTKSALHF.